The 12 T cell receptor beta chains given below trace back to one sample, sequenced in a study of T cells after yellow fever vaccination. Each CDR3 protein is one row after TCRdb ran MiXCR on the 5' RACE reads. The table shows some 240,000 distinct CDR3 sequences, with 5.2% occurring only once. The source was CD4+ T cells sorted from PBMCs, collected on the day of the yellow fever booster vaccination. The receptors were sampled from a man aged 18 to 29 who received the YFV17D yellow fever vaccine.

This clonotype was seen at least ten times. In DNA, the CDR3 is TGTGCCAGCAGCCGACCCCCGGGGTACAATGAGCAGTTCTTC. This sequence encodes CASSRPPGYNEQFF. V gene TRBV7-2 combines with J gene TRBJ2-1; maybe TRBD2 (5 bases). This CDR3 is built from 14 residues. The germline gives CDR1 SGHTA, CDR2 FQGNSA. V was clipped by 5 bases and J by 4 bases, with 12 bases between them.

This clonotype was detected only a few times. The chain combines TRBV20-1 with TRBJ2-1; no firm D call. The V end was cut by 4 bases, the J end by 5 bases, with 9 bases between. Germline-derived CDR1 and CDR2 are DFQATT and SNEGSKA (reference sequence). The CDR3 is 12 amino acids. The DNA of the CDR3 is TGCAGTGCTAATGAGCTTGACAATGAGCAGTTCTTC. Translation gives CSANELDNEQFF.

DNA of the CDR3: TGTGCCAGCAGTTTAGGGGCTTATCAGACCCAGTACTTC. Its protein product is CASSLGAYQTQYF. The chain carries TRBV6-6 and TRBJ2-5; D perhaps matches TRBD1 (5 bases). Per germline, CDR1 MNHNY and CDR2 SVGAGI (reference sequence). Between the trimmed V and J ends, which lost 4 bases and 6 bases, there was a span of 12 bases. This CDR3 region has 13 residues.

As concerns this clonotype: Since a much larger clone is just one base distant, this may be a read error. This chain uses TRBV7-9 with TRBJ1-4; TRBD1 matches 10 bases. Trimming cost V 5 bases and J 5 bases; bases outside gene matches: 2. The CDR3 covers 14 residues. The germline V gene has CDR1 SEHNR and CDR2 FQNEAQ (reference sequence). CDR3 protein: CASSTGQGNEKLFF. The DNA of the CDR3 is TGTGCCAGCAGCACGGGACAGGGGAATGAAAAACTGTTTTTT.

This clonotype was seen at least ten times. V gene TRBV6-5 combines with J gene TRBJ2-1; a weak D match, TRBD1 (5 bases). Between the trimmed V and J ends, which lost 6 bases and 3 bases, there was a span of 9 bases. The CDR3 loop spans 13 amino acids. CDR1 is MNHEY, CDR2 SVGAGI, per germline. The CDR3, as DNA: TGTGCCAGCAGCCGGACAATCTACAATGAGCAGTTCTTC. This sequence encodes CASSRTIYNEQFF.

Many counts were recorded for this clonotype. The chain links TRBV20-1 to TRBJ2-5; TRBD2 matches 15 bases. The CDR3 extends over 16 amino acids. CDR1 is DFQATT and CDR2 is SNEGSKA in the germline V gene (reference sequence). V lost 5 bases and J lost 3; bases outside the gene matches: 7. The CDR3 here is CSADTGTSGGKETQYF. The CDR3 DNA reads TGCAGTGCTGATACCGGGACTAGCGGGGGGAAAGAGACCCAGTACTTC.

This clonotype was recorded many times. Relative to the germline gene, one junction end is altered; a read error may explain this. V gene TRBV6-1 combines with J gene TRBJ1-2; D unresolved. The CDR3 covers 12 residues. Germline V gene data show CDR1 as MNHNS and CDR2 as SASEGT. The DNA for the CDR3 is TGTGCCAGCAGTGATTGGGGAAACCCTTCCCTCTTC. As protein: CASSDWGNPSLF.

This clonotype was counted a few times. The CDR3 coding sequence is TGCAGTGCTAGTACGGGGGGGGATGAAAAACTGTTTTTT. Its protein is CSASTGGDEKLFF. This chain links TRBV20-1 with TRBJ1-4; the D gene is possibly TRBD1 (5 bases). V was cut by 3 bases and J by 6 bases, with 11 bases left in between. CDR3 size: 13 residues. CDR1 DFQATT and CDR2 SNEGSKA come from the germline V gene (reference sequence).

The genes are TRBV7-2 and TRBJ1-4; maybe TRBD1 (5 bases). V lost 5 bases and J 8 bases, leaving 15 bases between the germline ends. Germline values: CDR1 SGHTA, CDR2 FQGNSA. The CDR3 loop spans 14 amino acids. Written as DNA, the CDR3 is TGTGCCAGCAGCCCTGGGGCCTATGAGGAAAAACTGTTTTTT. It encodes CASSPGAYEEKLFF.

This clonotype was counted at least ten times. CDR3 nucleotides: TGTGCCAGCAGCTACCAGGGACTAGCGGGTTTTCAGTACTTC. This gives the protein CASSYQGLAGFQYF. The rearrangement links TRBV13 to TRBJ2-4, with 12 bases identical to TRBD2. In germline, CDR1 is PRHDT, CDR2 FYEKMQ (reference sequence). The CDR3 has 14 amino acids. The ends lost 4 bases at V and 11 bases at J; junction bases unmatched: 6.

V gene TRBV2 combines with J gene TRBJ2-1; 9 bases agree with TRBD1. This CDR3 has 17 amino acids. Germline V gene sequence: CDR1 SNHLY, CDR2 FYNNEI. V trimming: 6 bases; J trimming: 4 bases; junction bases outside the gene matches: 13. CDR3 in DNA: TGTGCCAGCAGCCCAAGGGTCGGGACAGGGCGATACAATGAGCAGTTCTTC. It specifies CASSPRVGTGRYNEQFF. Based on the CDR3 plus reference TRBV2 and TRBJ2-1, the full variable domain is EPEVTQTPSHQVTQMGQEVILRCVPISNHLYFYWYRQILGQKVEFLVSFYNNEISEKSEIFDDQFSVERPDGSNFTLKIRSTKLEDSAMYFCASSPRVGTGRYNEQFFGPGTRLTVL.

In its sample, this clonotype was seen a few times. The J gene is TRBJ2-7, the V gene TRBV9, with D hard to call. From germline, CDR1 is SGDLS and CDR2 YYNGEE. This CDR3 has 14 amino acids. The V and J ends lost 0 bases and 0 bases respectively, with 7 bases between them. The CDR3 region is CASSVDPSSYEQYF. The CDR3 DNA follows: TGTGCCAGCAGCGTAGATCCGAGCTCCTACGAGCAGTACTTC. The full variable domain, rest sourced from reference TRBV9 and TRBJ2-7, is DSGVTQTPKHLITATGQRVTLRCSPRSGDLSVYWYQQSLDQGLQFLIQYYNGEERAKGNILERFSAQQFPDLHSELNLSSLELGDSALYFCASSVDPSSYEQYFGPGTRLTVT.